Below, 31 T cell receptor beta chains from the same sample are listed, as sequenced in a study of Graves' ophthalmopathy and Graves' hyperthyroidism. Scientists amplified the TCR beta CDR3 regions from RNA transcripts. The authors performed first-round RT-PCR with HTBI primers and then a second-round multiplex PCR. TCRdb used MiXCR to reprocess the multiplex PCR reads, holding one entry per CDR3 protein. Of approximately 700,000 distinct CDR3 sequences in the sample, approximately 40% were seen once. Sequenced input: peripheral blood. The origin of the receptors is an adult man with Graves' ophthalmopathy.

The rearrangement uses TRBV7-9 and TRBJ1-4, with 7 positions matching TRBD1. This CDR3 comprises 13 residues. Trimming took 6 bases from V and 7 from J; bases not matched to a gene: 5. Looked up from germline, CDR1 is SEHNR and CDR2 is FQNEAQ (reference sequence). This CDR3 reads CASRRGGFEKLFF. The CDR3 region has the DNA TGTGCCAGCAGGAGAGGGGGCTTTGAAAAACTGTTTTTT. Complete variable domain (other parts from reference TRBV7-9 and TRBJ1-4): DTGVSQNPRHKITKRGQNVTFRCDPISEHNRLYWYRQTLGQGPEFLTYFQNEAQLEKSRLLSDRFSAERPKGSFSTLEIQRTEQGDSAMYLCASRRGGFEKLFFGSGTQLSVL.

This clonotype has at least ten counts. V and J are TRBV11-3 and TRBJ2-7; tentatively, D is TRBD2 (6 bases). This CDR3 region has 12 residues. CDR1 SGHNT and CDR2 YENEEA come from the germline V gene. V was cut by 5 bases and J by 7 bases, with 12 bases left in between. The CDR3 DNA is TGTGCCAGCAGCCAGGGACTTGGGGAGCAGTACTTC. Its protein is CASSQGLGEQYF.

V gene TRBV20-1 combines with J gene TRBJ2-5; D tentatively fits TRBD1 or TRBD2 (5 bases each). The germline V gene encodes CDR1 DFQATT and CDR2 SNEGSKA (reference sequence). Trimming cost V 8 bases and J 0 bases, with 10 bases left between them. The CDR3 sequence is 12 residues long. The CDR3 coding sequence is TGCAGTCCGGGGCAGTACCAAGAGACCCAGTACTTC. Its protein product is CSPGQYQETQYF.

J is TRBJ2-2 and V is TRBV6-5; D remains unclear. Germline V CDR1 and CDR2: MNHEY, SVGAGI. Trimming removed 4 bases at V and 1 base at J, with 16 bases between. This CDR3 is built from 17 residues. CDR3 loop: CASSSIDKNLNTGELFF. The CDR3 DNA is TGTGCCAGCAGTTCCATCGACAAGAATTTGAACACCGGGGAGCTGTTTTTT.

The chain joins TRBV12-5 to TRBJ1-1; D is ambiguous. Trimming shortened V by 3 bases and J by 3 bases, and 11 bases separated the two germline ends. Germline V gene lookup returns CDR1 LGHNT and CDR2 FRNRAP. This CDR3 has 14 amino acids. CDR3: CASGLGARDTEAFF. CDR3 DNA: TGTGCTAGTGGTTTAGGTGCAAGGGACACTGAAGCTTTCTTT.

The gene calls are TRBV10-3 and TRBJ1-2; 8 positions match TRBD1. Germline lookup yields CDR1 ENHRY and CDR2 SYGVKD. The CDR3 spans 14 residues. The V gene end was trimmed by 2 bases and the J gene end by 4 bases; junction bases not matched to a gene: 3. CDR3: CAISEPGQGYGYTF. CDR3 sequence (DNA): TGTGCCATCAGTGAGCCAGGACAGGGCTATGGCTACACCTTC.

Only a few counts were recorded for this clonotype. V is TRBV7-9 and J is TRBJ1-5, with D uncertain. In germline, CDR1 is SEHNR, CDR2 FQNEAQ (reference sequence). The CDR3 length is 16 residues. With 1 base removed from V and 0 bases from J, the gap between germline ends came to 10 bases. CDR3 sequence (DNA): TGTGCCAGCAGCTTAGTATCCGATTATAGCAATCAGCCCCAGCATTTT. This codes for CASSLVSDYSNQPQHF.

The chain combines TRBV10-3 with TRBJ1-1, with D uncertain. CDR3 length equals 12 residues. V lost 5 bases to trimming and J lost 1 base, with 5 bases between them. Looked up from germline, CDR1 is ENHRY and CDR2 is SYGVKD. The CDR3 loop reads CAISPKNTEAFF. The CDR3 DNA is TGTGCCATCAGTCCGAAGAACACTGAAGCTTTCTTT.

As DNA, the CDR3 is TGTGCCAGCAGTTATCGGGACAGGGTTTTCCCTGAAGCTTTCTTT. It yields the protein CASSYRDRVFPEAFF. The chain links TRBV2 to TRBJ1-1; 9 nucleotides match TRBD1. The CDR3 length is 15 residues. V shed 5 bases and J 6 bases; nucleotides not matched to a gene: 10. The germline V gene has CDR1 SNHLY and CDR2 FYNNEI.

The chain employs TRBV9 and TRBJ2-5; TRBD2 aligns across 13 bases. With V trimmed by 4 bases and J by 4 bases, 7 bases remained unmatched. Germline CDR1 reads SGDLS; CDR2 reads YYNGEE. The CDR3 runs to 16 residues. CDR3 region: CASSPILAGGVETQYF. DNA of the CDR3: TGTGCCAGCAGCCCGATACTAGCGGGGGGGGTAGAGACCCAGTACTTC.

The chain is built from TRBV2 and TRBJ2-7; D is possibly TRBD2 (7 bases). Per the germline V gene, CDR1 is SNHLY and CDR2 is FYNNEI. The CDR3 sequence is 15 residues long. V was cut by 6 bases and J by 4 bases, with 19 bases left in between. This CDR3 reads CASSLPGGPSYEQYF. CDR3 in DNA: TGTGCCAGCAGCCTACCCGGGGGGCCAAGTTACGAGCAGTACTTC.

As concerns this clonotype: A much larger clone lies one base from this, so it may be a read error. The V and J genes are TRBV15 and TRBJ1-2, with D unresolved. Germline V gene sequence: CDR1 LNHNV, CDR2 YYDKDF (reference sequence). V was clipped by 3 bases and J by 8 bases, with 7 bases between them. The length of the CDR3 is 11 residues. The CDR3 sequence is CATSRGGGYTF. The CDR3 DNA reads TGTGCCACCAGCAGGGGAGGAGGCTACACCTTC.

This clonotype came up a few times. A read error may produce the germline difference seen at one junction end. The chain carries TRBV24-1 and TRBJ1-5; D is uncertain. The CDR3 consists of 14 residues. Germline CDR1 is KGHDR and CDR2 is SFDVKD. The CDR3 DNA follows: TGTGCCGCCAGTGATTCAAGGGTATATCAGCCCCAGCATTTT. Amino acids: CAASDSRVYQPQHF.

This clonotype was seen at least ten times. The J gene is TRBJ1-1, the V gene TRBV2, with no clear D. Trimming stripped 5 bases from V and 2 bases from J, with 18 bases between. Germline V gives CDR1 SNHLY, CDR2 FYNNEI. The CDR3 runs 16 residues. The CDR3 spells CASSYAVGSANTEAFF. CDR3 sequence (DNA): TGTGCCAGCAGTTACGCGGTAGGGTCGGCCAACACTGAAGCTTTCTTT.

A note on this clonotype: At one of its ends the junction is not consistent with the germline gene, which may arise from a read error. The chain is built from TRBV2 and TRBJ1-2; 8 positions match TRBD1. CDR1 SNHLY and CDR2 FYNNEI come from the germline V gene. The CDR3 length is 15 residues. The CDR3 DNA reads TGTGCCTGCAGTGCCGCGGACAGGGCCTCCTATGGCTACACCTTC. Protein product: CACSAADRASYGYTF. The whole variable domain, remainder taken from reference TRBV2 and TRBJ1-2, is EPEVTQTPSHQVTQMGQEVILRCVPISNHLYFYWYRQILGQKVEFLVSFYNNEISEKSEIFDDQFSVERPDGSNFTLKIRSTKLEDSAMYFCACSAADRASYGYTFGSGTRLTVV.

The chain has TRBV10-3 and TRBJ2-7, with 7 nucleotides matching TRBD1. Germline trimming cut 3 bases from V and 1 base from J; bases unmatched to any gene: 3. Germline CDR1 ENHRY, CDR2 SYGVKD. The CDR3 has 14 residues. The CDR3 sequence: CAISEPGQSYEQYF. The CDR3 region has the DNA TGTGCCATCAGTGAACCGGGACAGTCCTACGAGCAGTACTTC.

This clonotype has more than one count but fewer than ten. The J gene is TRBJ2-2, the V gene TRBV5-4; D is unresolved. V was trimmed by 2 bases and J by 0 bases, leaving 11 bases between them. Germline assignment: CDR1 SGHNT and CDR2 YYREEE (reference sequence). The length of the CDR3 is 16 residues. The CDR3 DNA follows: TGTGCCAGCAGCTTAGGCGTCTCCGCGAACACCGGGGAGCTGTTTTTT. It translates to CASSLGVSANTGELFF.

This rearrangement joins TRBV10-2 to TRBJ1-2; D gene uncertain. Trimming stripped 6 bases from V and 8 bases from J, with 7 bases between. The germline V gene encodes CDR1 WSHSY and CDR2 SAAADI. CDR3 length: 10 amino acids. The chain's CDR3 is CASRKGGYTF. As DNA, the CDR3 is TGCGCCAGCAGGAAGGGCGGCTACACCTTC.

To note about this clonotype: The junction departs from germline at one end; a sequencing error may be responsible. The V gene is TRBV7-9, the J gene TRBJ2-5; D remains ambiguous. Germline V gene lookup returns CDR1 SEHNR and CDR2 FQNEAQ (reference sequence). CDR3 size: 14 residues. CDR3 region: CASSQSQNQETQYF. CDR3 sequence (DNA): TGCGCCAGCAGCCAAAGCCAGAACCAAGAGACCCAGTACTTC. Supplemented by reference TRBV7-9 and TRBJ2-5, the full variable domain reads DTGVSQNPRHKITKRGQNVTFRCDPISEHNRLYWYRQTLGQGPEFLTYFQNEAQLEKSRLLSDRFSAERPKGSFSTLEIQRTEQGDSAMYLCASSQSQNQETQYFGPGTRLLVL.

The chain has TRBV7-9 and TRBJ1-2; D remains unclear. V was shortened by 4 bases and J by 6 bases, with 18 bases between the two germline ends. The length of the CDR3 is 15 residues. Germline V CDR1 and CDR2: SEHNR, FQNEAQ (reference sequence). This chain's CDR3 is CASSSKEVAANGYTF. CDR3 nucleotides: TGTGCCAGCAGCTCGAAGGAGGTCGCCGCAAATGGCTACACCTTC.

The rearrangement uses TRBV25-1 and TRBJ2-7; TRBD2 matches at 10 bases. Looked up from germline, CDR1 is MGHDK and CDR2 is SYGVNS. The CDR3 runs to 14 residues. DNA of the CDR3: TGTGCTACCAGAACTAGCGGGGCCGCCTTTTGGCAGTACTTC. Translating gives CATRTSGAAFWQYF.

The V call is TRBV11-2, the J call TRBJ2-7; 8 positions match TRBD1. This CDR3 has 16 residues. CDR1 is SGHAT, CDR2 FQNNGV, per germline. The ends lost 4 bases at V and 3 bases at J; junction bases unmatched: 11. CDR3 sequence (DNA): TGTGCCAGCAGCTCAGGACAGGGCCGGTTCGGCTACGAGCAGTACTTC. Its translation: CASSSGQGRFGYEQYF.

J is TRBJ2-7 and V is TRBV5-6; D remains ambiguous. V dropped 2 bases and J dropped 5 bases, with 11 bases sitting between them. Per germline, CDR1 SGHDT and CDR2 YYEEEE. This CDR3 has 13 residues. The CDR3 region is CASSFAGSHEQYF. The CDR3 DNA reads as TGTGCCAGCAGCTTTGCCGGATCCCACGAGCAGTACTTC.

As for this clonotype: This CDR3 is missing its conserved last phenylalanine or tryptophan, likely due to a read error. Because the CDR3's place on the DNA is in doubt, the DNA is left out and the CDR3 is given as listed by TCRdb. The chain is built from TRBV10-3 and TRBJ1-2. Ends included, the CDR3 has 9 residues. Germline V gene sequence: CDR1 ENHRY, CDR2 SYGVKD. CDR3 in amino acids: CAISALGTY.

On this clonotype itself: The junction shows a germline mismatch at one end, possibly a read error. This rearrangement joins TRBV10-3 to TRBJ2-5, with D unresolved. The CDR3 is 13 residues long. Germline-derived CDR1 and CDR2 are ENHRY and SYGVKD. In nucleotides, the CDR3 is TGTGCCACCAGTGGGCAGGCGGAAGAGACCCAGTACTTC. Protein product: CATSGQAEETQYF.

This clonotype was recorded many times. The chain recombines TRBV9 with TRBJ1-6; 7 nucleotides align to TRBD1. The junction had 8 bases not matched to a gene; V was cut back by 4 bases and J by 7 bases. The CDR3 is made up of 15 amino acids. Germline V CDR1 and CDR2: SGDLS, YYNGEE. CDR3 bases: TGTGCCAGCAGCCCGTGGACAGGAGGAAATTCACCCCTCCACTTT. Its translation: CASSPWTGGNSPLHF.

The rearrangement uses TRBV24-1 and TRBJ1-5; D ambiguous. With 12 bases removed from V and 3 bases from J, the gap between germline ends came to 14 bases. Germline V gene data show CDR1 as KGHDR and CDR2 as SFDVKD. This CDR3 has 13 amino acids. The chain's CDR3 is CAWSSRVNQPQHF. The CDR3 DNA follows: TGTGCCTGGAGTTCGCGGGTCAATCAGCCCCAGCATTTT.

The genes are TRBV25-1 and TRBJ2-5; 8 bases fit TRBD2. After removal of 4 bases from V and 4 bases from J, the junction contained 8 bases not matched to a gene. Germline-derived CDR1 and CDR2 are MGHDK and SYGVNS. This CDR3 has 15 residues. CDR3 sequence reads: CASSAGRAVLETQYF. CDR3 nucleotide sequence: TGTGCCAGCAGTGCCGGGAGGGCCGTTTTAGAGACCCAGTACTTC.

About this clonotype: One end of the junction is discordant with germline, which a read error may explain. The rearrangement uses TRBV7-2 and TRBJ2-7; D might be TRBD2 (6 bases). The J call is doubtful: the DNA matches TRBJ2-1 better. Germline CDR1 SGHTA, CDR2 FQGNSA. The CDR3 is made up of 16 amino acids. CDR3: CASSLAGLPSYNKQFF. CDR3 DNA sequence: TGTGCCAGCAGCTTAGCGGGACTGCCTAGTTACAATAAGCAGTTCTTC.

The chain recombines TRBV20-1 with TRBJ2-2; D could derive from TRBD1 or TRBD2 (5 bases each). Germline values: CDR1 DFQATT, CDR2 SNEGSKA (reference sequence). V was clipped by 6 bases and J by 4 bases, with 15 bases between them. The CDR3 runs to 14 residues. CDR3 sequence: CSAGARGITGELFF. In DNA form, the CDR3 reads TGCAGTGCCGGGGCGAGGGGTATCACCGGGGAGCTGTTTTTT.

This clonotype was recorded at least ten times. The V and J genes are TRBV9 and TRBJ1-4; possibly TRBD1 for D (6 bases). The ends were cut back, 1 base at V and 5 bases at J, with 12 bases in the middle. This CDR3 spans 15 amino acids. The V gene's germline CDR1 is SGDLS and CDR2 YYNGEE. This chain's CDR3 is CASSVTGSKNEKLFF. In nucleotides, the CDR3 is TGTGCCAGCAGCGTAACAGGGTCGAAAAATGAAAAACTGTTTTTT.